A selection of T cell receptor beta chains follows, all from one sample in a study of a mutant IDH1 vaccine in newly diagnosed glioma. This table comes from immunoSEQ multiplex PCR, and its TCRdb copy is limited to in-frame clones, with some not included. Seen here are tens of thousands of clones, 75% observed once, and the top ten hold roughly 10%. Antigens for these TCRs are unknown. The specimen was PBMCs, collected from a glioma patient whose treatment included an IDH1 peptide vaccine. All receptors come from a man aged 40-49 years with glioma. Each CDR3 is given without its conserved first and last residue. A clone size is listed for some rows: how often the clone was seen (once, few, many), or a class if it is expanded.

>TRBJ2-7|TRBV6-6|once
ATQGGSEQY
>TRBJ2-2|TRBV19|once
ASKEGAWKAGELF
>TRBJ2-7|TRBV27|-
ASSFRSARYEQY
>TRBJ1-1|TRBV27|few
ASSSTGTGDTEAF
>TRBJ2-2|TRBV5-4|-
ASSLASGINTGELF
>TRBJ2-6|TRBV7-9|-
ASSSPTGGLQSGANVLT
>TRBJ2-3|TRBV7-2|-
ASSSTPQVGTQY
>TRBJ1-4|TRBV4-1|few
ASSQAATNEKLF
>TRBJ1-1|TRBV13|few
ASSLVQGDTEAF
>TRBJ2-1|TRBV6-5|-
ASSYSPSGVNEQF
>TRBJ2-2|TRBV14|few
ASRGEVPTGELF
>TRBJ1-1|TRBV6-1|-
ASSERTAGLEAF
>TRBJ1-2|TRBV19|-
ASSETGTNYGYT
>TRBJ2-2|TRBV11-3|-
ASSPQAVTRDTGELF
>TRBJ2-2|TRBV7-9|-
ASSLEDGELF
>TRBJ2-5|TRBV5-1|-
ASSLAGAGRWSETQY
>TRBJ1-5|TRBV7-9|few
ASSVTGSDNQPQH
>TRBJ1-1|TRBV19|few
ASSIDGRGLTEAF
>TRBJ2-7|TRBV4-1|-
ASSPLEGGEDYEQY
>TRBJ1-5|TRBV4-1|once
ASSQVGTVSQPQH
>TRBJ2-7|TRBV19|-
ASSDLGSGSGKPPEQY
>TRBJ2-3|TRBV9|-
ASSVGIAGEVGDTQY
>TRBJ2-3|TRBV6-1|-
ASSEAGGAAWGTQY
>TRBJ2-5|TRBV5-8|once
ASSYPGLLGREPQETQY
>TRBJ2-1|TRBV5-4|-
ASTRTGLDKGQF
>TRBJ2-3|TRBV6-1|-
ASSPGLGTDTQY
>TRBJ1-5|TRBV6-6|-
ASNQGRNQPQH
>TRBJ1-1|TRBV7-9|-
ASSLGGGIMNTEAF
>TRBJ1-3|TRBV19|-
ASSDGGRRFSGNTIY
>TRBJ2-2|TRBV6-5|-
ASSWTGGPGELF
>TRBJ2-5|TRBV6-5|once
ASSLGGRVETQY
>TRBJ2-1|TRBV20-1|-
SASFYNEQF
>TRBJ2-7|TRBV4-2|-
ASSQEQGGNEQY
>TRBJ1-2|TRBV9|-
ASSVGNPGRTYGYT
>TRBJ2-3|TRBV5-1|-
ASSLDLAGGDTQY
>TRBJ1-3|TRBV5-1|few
ASSHGGNRRNTIY
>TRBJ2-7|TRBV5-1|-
ASSLAGEEQY
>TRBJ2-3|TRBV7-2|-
ASSPGTGGDTQY
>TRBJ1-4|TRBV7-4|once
ASSNPPRAYNEKLF
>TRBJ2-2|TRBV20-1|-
SATGYRGAV
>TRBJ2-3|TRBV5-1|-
ASSIPLGTSTDTQY
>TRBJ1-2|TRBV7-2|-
ASSLGDSRNYGYT
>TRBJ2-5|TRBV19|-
ASSIDSGSGETQY
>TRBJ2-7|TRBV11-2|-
ASSPTGGSYEQY
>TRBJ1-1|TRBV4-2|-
ASSQDALNTEAF
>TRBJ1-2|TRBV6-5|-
ASSYRESGYGYT
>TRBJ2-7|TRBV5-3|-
ASSPRTEEQY
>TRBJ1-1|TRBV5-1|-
ASSLGSLGTEAF
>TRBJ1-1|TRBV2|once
ASSKDRGTLGAF
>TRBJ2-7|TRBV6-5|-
ASSSQGSYEQY
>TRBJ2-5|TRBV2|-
ASSYQGALETQY